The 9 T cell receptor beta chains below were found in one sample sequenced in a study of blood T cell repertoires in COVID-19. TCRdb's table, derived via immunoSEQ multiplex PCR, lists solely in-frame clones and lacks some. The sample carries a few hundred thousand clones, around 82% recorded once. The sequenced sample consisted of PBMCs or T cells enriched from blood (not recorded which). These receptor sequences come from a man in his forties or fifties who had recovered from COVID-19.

CDR3 region: CASSPGLAENEQFF. In DNA form, the CDR3 reads TGTGCCAGCAGCCCCGGACTAGCGGAAAATGAGCAGTTCTTC. This chain connects TRBV5-4 to TRBJ2-1; 10 positions match TRBD2. From germline, CDR1 is SGHNT and CDR2 YYREEE (reference sequence). This CDR3 is built from 14 residues. With 4 bases clipped from V and 7 bases from J, the junction kept 5 bases outside the gene matches.

CDR3 sequence (DNA): TGTGCCAGCAGCCAAGGGGTTAGCACCTACACAGATACGCAGTATTTT. Amino acid sequence: CASSQGVSTYTDTQYF. This chain uses TRBV3-1 (or the pseudogene TRBV3-2) with TRBJ2-3; no clear D. Trimming shortened V by 1 base and J by 2 bases, and 13 bases separated the two germline ends. CDR1 and CDR2 (germline): LGHDT, YNNKEL (reference sequence). CDR3 length: 16 amino acids.

Here the CDR3 DNA reads TGTGCCAGCAGTTACCGGCAGGGGAGTTCACCCCTCCACTTT. Its protein product is CASSYRQGSSPLHF. The V call is TRBV6-2 or TRBV6-3, the J call TRBJ1-6, with D possibly matching TRBD1 (6 bases). V lost 2 bases, J lost 9 bases, and 11 bases lay in between. CDR3 length: 14 residues. Germline values: CDR1 MNHEY, CDR2 SVGEGT.

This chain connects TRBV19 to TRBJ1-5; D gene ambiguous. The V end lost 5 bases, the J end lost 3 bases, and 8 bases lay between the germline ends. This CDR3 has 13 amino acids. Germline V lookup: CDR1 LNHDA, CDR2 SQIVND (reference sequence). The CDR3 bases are TGTGCCAGTAGTTACAGTCACAATCAGCCCCAGCATTTT. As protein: CASSYSHNQPQHF.

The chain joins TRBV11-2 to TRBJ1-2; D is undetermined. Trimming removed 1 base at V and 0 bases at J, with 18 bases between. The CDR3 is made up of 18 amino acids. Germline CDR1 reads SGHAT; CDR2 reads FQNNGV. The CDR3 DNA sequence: TGTGCCAGCAGCTTAGTTGGTGGTTTCCAGGCTGCTAACTATGGCTACACCTTC. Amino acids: CASSLVGGFQAANYGYTF.

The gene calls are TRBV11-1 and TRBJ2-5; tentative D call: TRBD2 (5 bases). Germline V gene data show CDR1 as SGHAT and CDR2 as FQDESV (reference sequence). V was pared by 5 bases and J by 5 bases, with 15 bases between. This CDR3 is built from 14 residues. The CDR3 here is CASSRDPTGETQYF. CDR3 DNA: TGTGCCAGCAGCCGAGACCCAACGGGGGAGACCCAGTACTTC.

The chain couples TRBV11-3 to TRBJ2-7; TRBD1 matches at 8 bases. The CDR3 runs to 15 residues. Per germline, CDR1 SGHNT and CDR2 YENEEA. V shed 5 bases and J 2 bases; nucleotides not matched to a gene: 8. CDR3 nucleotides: TGTGCCAGCAGCCCTGGACAGGGTAGGACCTACGAGCAGTACTTC. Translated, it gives CASSPGQGRTYEQYF. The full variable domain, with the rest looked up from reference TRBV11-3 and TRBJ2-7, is EAGVVQSPRYKIIEKKQPVAFWCNPISGHNTLYWYLQNLGQGPELLIRYENEEAVDDSQLPKDRFSAERLKGVDSTLKIQPAELGDSAVYLCASSPGQGRTYEQYFGPGTRLTVT.

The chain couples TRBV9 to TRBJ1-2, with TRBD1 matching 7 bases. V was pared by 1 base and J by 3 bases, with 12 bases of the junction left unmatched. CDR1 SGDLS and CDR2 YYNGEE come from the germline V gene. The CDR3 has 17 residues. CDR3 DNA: TGTGCCAGCAGCGTACCCTCTACAGGGGCCGAGGACTATGGCTACACCTTC. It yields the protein CASSVPSTGAEDYGYTF.

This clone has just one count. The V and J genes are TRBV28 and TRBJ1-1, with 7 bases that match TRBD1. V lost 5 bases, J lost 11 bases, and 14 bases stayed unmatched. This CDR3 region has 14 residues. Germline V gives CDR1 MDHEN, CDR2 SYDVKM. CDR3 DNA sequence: TGTGCCAGCAGTGCAACGACAGGGCCCGGAGATGCTTTCTTT. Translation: CASSATTGPGDAFF.